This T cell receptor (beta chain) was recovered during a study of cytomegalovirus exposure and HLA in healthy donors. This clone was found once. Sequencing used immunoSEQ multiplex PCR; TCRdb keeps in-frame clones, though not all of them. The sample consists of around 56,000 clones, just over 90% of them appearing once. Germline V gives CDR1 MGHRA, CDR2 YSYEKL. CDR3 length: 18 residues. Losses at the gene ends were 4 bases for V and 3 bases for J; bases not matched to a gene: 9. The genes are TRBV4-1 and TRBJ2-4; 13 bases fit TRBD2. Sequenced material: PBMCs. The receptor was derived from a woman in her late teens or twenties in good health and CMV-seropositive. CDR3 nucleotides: TGCGCCAGCAGCCCTGGACTAGCGGGGGCCCAGGGCAAAAACATTCAGTACTTC. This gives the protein CASSPGLAGAQGKNIQYF.